A selection of T cell receptor beta chains follows, all from one sample in a study of Graves' ophthalmopathy and Graves' hyperthyroidism. In TCRdb, the multiplex PCR reads were re-called with MiXCR into one record per CDR3 protein. The sample lists 300,000 or so distinct CDR3 sequences; 15% to 20% were seen once. The sequenced sample consisted of peripheral blood. The receptors here all came from an adult man with Graves' ophthalmopathy. Each CDR3 is given with its conserved first and last residue. The D gene is left open where the match is weak. Only part of the rows carry a size: once, few, many, or a class if the clone is expanded.

CDR3 protein	CDR3 DNA	clone size	V gene	D gene	J gene
CASSYSNPGGYTQPQHF	TGTGCCAGCAGTTACTCGAATCCAGGGGGCTATACTCAGCCCCAGCATTTT	many	TRBV6-5	TRBD1	TRBJ1-5
CASRRDRQETQYF	TGTGCCAGCAGGCGGGACAGGCAAGAGACCCAGTACTTC	many	TRBV6-5	TRBD1	TRBJ2-5
CASSFPGHRLGYTF	TGTGCCAGCAGCTTTCCGGGACATCGGCTTGGCTACACCTTC	NA	TRBV13	NA	TRBJ1-2
CASTLGLTNTGELFF	TGTGCCAGCACCTTGGGACTTACGAACACCGGGGAGCTGTTTTTT	many	TRBV12-3/TRBV12-4	NA	TRBJ2-2
CASSGGTGEISYEQYF	TGTGCCAGCAGCGGAGGGACAGGGGAGATTTCCTACGAGCAGTACTTC	many	TRBV9	TRBD1	TRBJ2-7
CASSPRPAVMNTEAFF	TGTGCCAGCTCACCCCGTCCAGCGGTAATGAACACTGAAGCTTTCTTT	few	TRBV18	NA	TRBJ1-1
CAWSPTSGGAYRETQYF	TGTGCCTGGAGTCCAACTAGCGGGGGGGCCTATAGGGAGACCCAGTACTTC	many	TRBV30	TRBD2	TRBJ2-5
CASSSLAGSSGELFF	TGTGCCAGCAGCTCCCTTGCTGGGAGCAGCGGGGAGCTGTTTTTT	many	TRBV7-6	NA	TRBJ2-2
CASSQGLAIEQYF	TGTGCCAGCAGTCAGGGACTAGCGATCGAGCAGTACTTC	many	TRBV2	TRBD2	TRBJ2-7
CAWRGDSNTEAFF	TGTGCCTGGAGGGGTGACAGTAACACTGAAGCTTTCTTT	many	TRBV30	NA	TRBJ1-1
CAISLGDPTDTQYF	TGTGCCATCTCGCTGGGGGACCCCACAGATACGCAGTATTTT	many	TRBV10-3	NA	TRBJ2-3
CASSRERSYEQYF	TGCGCCAGCAGCCGGGAGCGTTCCTACGAGCAGTACTTC	many	TRBV4-1	NA	TRBJ2-7
CASSPEIGVRTGELFF	TGTGCCAGCAGCCCAGAAATAGGGGTACGGACCGGGGAGCTGTTTTTT	many	TRBV7-3	NA	TRBJ2-2
CASSFSAGVPGYTF	TGTGCCAGCAGTTTTAGTGCAGGGGTTCCGGGCTACACCTTC	many	TRBV12-3/TRBV12-4	NA	TRBJ1-2
CASSYPDRNSGNTIYF	TGTGCCAGCAGTTACCCGGACCGAAACTCTGGAAACACCATATATTTT	many	TRBV6-2/TRBV6-3	NA	TRBJ1-3
CASSSSRGGMPGELFF	TGTGCCAGCAGCTCTTCTCGGGGGGGCATGCCCGGGGAGCTGTTTTTT	once	TRBV7-3	TRBD2	TRBJ2-2
CSTADHGQPQHF	TGCAGCACTGCGGACCACGGGCAGCCCCAGCATTTT	many	TRBV29-1	NA	TRBJ1-5
CASSGRAYSNQPQHF	TGTGCCAGCAGTGGAAGGGCGTATAGCAATCAGCCCCAGCATTTT	many	TRBV2	NA	TRBJ1-5
CASSIVDRVYSNQPQHF	TGTGCCAGTAGTATCGTCGACAGGGTCTATAGCAATCAGCCCCAGCATTTT	many	TRBV19	TRBD1	TRBJ1-5
CASSKSGRSPGELFF	TGTGCCAGCAGCAAAAGCGGGAGGTCCCCCGGGGAGCTGTTTTTT	many	TRBV25-1	TRBD2	TRBJ2-2
CASSQGGKTEAFF	TGTGCCAGCAGCCAGGGGGGGAAAACTGAAGCTTTCTTT	many	TRBV2	TRBD1	TRBJ1-1
CASSLHLAGGFYEQYF	TGTGCCAGCAGCCTACACCTAGCGGGGGGCTTCTACGAGCAGTACTTC	many	TRBV11-2	TRBD2	TRBJ2-7
CASSGSRQGARYEQYF	TGCGCCAGCAGCGGGAGCCGACAGGGGGCTCGCTACGAGCAGTACTTC	many	TRBV5-1	TRBD1	TRBJ2-7
CAISEGRSKYQETQYF	TGTGCCATCAGTGAGGGACGATCCAAGTACCAAGAGACCCAGTACTTC	many	TRBV10-3	NA	TRBJ2-5
CASSLEGWRTEETQYF	TGTGCCAGCAGCTTAGAGGGGTGGAGGACAGAAGAGACCCAGTACTTC	many	TRBV11-2	NA	TRBJ2-5
CASSLALGRDYEQYF	TGTGCCAGCAGCTTAGCTCTCGGCAGGGACTACGAGCAGTACTTC	many	TRBV7-3	NA	TRBJ2-7
CASSPLGGRQEAFF	TGTGCCAGCAGTCCTTTGGGGGGGCGACAAGAAGCTTTCTTT	NA	TRBV7-2	NA	TRBJ1-1
CSASGVALNSPLHF	TGCAGTGCTAGTGGGGTGGCTTTAAATTCACCCCTCCACTTT	many	TRBV20-1	NA	TRBJ1-6
CASSIYDGRLYEQYF	TGTGCCAGCAGCATCTATGACGGGAGACTATACGAGCAGTACTTC	many	TRBV13	NA	TRBJ2-7
CSARTGASGNTIHF	TGCAGCGCACGGACAGGGGCTTCTGGAAACACCATACATTTT	many	TRBV29-1	TRBD1	TRBJ1-3
CASSALGNTEAFF	TGCGCCAGCAGCGCCCTTGGGAACACTGAAGCTTTCTTT	many	TRBV5-1	NA	TRBJ1-1
CASSVTETNTGELFF	TGTGCCAGCAGCGTGACCGAAACGAACACCGGGGAGCTGTTTTTT	many	TRBV9	NA	TRBJ2-2
CASSSTGPSTDTQYF	TGCGCCAGCAGCTCTACAGGGCCTAGCACAGATACGCAGTATTTT	many	TRBV5-1	NA	TRBJ2-3
CASSQWDRKNGYTF	TGCGCCAGCAGCCAATGGGACAGGAAGAATGGCTACACCTTC	many	TRBV4-1	TRBD1	TRBJ1-2
CASMAAGGGQETQYF	TGCGCCAGCATGGCGGCGGGGGGGGGACAAGAGACCCAGTACTTC	many	TRBV5-1	TRBD2	TRBJ2-5
CASSFAGLGLAGASEQYF	TGTGCCAGCAGTTTTGCGGGTCTTGGACTAGCGGGAGCATCCGAGCAGTACTTC	NA	TRBV12-3/TRBV12-4	TRBD2	TRBJ2-7
CASSLEGARIREQYF	TGTGCCAGCAGCTTAGAGGGCGCGCGTATTCGCGAGCAGTACTTC	many	TRBV11-2	NA	TRBJ2-7
CASSFNRVNQPQHF	TGTGCCAGCAGTTTCAACAGGGTCAATCAGCCCCAGCATTTT	NA	TRBV27	NA	TRBJ1-5
CATSDPSGRASSGELFF	TGTGCCACCAGTGATCCCAGCGGGAGGGCCTCTTCCGGGGAGCTGTTTTTT	many	TRBV24-1	TRBD2	TRBJ2-2
CASSSPWGANQPQHF	TGTGCCAGCAGCTCCCCCTGGGGGGCCAATCAGCCCCAGCATTTT	many	TRBV7-2	NA	TRBJ1-5
CAWSLRHNQPQHF	TGTGCCTGGAGTTTGAGGCACAATCAGCCCCAGCATTTT	many	TRBV30	NA	TRBJ1-5
CAKHCTGPQETQYF	TGTGCTAAACATTGTACAGGACCACAAGAGACCCAGTACTTC	many	TRBV6-5	NA	TRBJ2-5
CASSLVQAVYEQYF	TGTGCCAGCAGCTTAGTCCAGGCGGTCTACGAGCAGTACTTC	once	TRBV7-2	NA	TRBJ2-7
CSARDRGNTIYF	TGCAGTGCGCGGGACAGGGGGAACACCATATATTTT	many	TRBV20-1	TRBD1	TRBJ1-3
CASSVASQETQYF	TGTGCCAGCAGTGTAGCCAGCCAAGAGACCCAGTACTTC	many	TRBV2	NA	TRBJ2-5
CASSLGPSGRGETQYF	TGTGCCAGCAGTTTAGGCCCAAGCGGGAGAGGAGAGACCCAGTACTTC	many	TRBV12-3/TRBV12-4	TRBD2	TRBJ2-5
CASSLDVSAYGYTF	TGTGCCAGCAGCTTAGATGTCAGTGCCTATGGCTACACCTTC	once	TRBV7-9	NA	TRBJ1-2
CSARVGQGVSEQYF	TGCAGTGCTAGAGTGGGACAGGGGGTTTCCGAGCAGTACTTC	NA	TRBV20-1	TRBD1	TRBJ2-7